This T cell receptor beta chain was profiled in a study of blood T cell repertoires in COVID-19. The overall study: The samples span acute and convalescent COVID-19 from the United States, Italy and Spain. PBMCs, B-cell-depleted T cells, or T cells were the source of the cDNA or gDNA that made up the material.

The CDR3 extends over 13 amino acids. Germline lookup yields CDR1 GTSNPN and CDR2 SVGIG (reference sequence). J gave up 5 bases and V 5 bases, and 8 bases lay outside the gene matches. Original analysis: The authors estimated nucleated cell counts from reference gene primer amplification. The repertoire was sequenced with immunoSEQ multiplex PCR; TCRdb's copy has only in-frame clones and lacks some. The V and J calls and clone size come from that table; D and trimming were worked out from the DNA. The sample includes some 230,000 clones, 86% of them seen just once. The gene calls are TRBV30 and TRBJ2-5; 7 bases line up with TRBD2. This clonotype was obtained from a young man who had recovered from COVID-19. The sequenced sample was peripheral blood. The CDR3 sequence: CAWGGLVDETQYF. In DNA form, the CDR3 reads TGTGCCTGGGGTGGACTAGTGGATGAGACCCAGTACTTC.